This T cell receptor (beta chain) was recovered during a study of T-cell reconstitution after alpha-beta-depleted transplantation in children. Whole-study findings and limits: After one year, T-cell counts and TCRbeta diversity mostly came from new T cells. The origin of alpha-beta T cells about two months after transplant was reportedly several hundred expanded graft clones.

Germline values: CDR1 MDHEN, CDR2 SYDVKM. Trimming took 6 bases from V and 5 from J, leaving 19 bases between them. The length of the CDR3 is 15 residues. This clonotype appeared a few times. No antigen is known for it. Preparation of the TCRbeta library was carried out with unique molecular identifiers. MiXCR was run by TCRdb on the PCR reads, yielding one entry per CDR3 protein. The sample lists about 340,000 distinct CDR3 sequences, about 16% occurring once. The V gene is TRBV28, the J gene TRBJ1-2; perhaps TRBD1 as D (5 bases). The sample here was PBMCs, mostly from graft donor cells, taken 360 days after TCRalphabeta/CD19-depleted stem cell transplant. This receptor was taken from a male patient aged 2-15 years who had a stem cell transplant for acute lymphoblastic leukemia, so the T cells may come from the graft donor. The DNA for the CDR3 is TGTGCCAGCAGGGGGGGGGACCGCCTGAGATATGGCTACACCTTC. Translation: CASRGGDRLRYGYTF.